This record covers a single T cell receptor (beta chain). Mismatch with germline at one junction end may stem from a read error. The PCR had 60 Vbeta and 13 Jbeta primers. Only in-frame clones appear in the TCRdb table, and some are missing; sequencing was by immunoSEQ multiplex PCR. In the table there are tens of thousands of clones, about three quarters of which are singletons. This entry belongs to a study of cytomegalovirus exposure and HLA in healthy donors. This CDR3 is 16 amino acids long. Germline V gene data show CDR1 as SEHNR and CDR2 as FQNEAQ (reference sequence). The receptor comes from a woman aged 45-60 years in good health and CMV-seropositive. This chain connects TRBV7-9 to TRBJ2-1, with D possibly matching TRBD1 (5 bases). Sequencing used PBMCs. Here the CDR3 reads CSSSPGQGSSYNEQFF. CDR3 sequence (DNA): TGTTCCAGCAGCCCCGGGCAGGGTAGCTCCTACAATGAGCAGTTCTTC. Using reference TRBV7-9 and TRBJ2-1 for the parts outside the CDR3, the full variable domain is DTGVSQNPRHKITKRGQNVTFRCDPISEHNRLYWYRQTLGQGPEFLTYFQNEAQLEKSRLLSDRFSAERPKGSFSTLEIQRTEQGDSAMYLCSSSPGQGSSYNEQFFGPGTRLTVL.